One and the same sample provided the 15 T cell receptor beta chains below, sequenced in a study of human T cells and chemical hapten exposure. A single record per CDR3 protein comes from TCRdb applying MiXCR to the RACE reads. The sample has 110,000 to 150,000 distinct CDR3 sequences; 10% to 15% are singletons. Time point meaning: patch test 2, 6 weeks after DPC sensitization. Described treatment: therapeutic diphenylcyclopropenone sensitization with weekly scalp DPC. Material: whole blood, obtained in connection with sensitization to the hapten diphenylcyclopropenone (DPC). These TCRs come from a woman between 50 and 59 years old with alopecia areata. Some clones in this sample may be carry-over from other donors' samples.

The chain employs TRBV27 and TRBJ2-6; D is uncertain. The germline V gene encodes CDR1 MNHEY and CDR2 SMNVEV (reference sequence). The CDR3 runs 15 residues. Trimming took 3 bases from V and 4 from J, leaving 10 bases between them. In DNA form, the CDR3 reads TGTGCCAGCAGTTTTTTAGTCTCCGGGGCCAACGTCCTGACTTTC. It codes for CASSFLVSGANVLTF.

Ten or more counts support this clonotype. The chain combines TRBV7-9 with TRBJ2-1; 9 bases map to TRBD2. The CDR3 consists of 16 residues. CDR1 SEHNR and CDR2 FQNEAQ come from the germline V gene (reference sequence). The J segment lost 5 bases and the V segment lost 5 bases, leaving 10 bases of the junction unmatched. The CDR3 DNA reads as TGTGCCAGCAGCCCCCGCCTAGCGGGGAATAACAATGAGCAGTTCTTC. Translating gives CASSPRLAGNNNEQFF.

The chain joins TRBV12-3 or TRBV12-4 to TRBJ1-5; 8 positions match TRBD1. J gave up 4 bases and V 6 bases, and 8 bases lay outside the gene matches. This CDR3 contains 15 residues. In DNA form, the CDR3 reads TGTGCCAGCAGGTCGGGGACAGGCCAAAATCAGCCCCAGCATTTT. Its translation is CASRSGTGQNQPQHF.

Only a few counts were recorded for this clonotype. The J gene is TRBJ1-5, the V gene TRBV27; maybe TRBD1 (5 bases). Trimming pared 4 bases from V and 2 bases from J, leaving 12 bases between. CDR3 size: 15 residues. Germline assignment: CDR1 MNHEY and CDR2 SMNVEV (reference sequence). CDR3 region: CASSWGPLGNQPQHF. In nucleotides, the CDR3 is TGTGCCAGCAGTTGGGGACCCCTGGGCAATCAGCCCCAGCATTTT.

The chain carries TRBV6-1 and TRBJ1-1; possibly TRBD1 for D (5 bases). This CDR3 has 16 residues. Germline V gene data show CDR1 as MNHNS and CDR2 as SASEGT. V lost 2 bases, J lost 1 base, and 14 bases lay in between. CDR3 in DNA: TGTGCCAGCAGTGAAACAGGACCCTCGAAGAACACTGAAGCTTTCTTT. Protein: CASSETGPSKNTEAFF.

This clonotype has ten or more counts. The chain uses TRBV30 and TRBJ2-7; 9 positions agree with TRBD2. V gave up 0 bases and J gave up 5 bases; unmatched junction bases: 2. The CDR3 has 13 residues. The V gene's germline CDR1 is GTSNPN and CDR2 SVGIG (reference sequence). The CDR3, as DNA: TGTGCCTGGAGTGTAAGCGGGGGGAACGAGCAGTACTTC. It yields the protein CAWSVSGGNEQYF.

To note about this clonotype: A much larger clone is a single base away; this may be a read error. This rearrangement joins TRBV6-2 or TRBV6-3 to TRBJ2-6; tentatively, D is TRBD2 (6 bases). This CDR3 region has 15 residues. CDR1 and CDR2 (germline): MNHEY, SVGEGT. The DNA of the CDR3 is TGTACCAGCTCCCGAGGCGGGGCTGGGGCCAACGTCCTGACTTTC. Encoded protein: CTSSRGGAGANVLTF.

This clonotype was recorded at least ten times. CDR3 in DNA: TGTGCCAGCAGCCGGAGGGGACCCCAAGAGACCCAGTACTTC. Translating it yields CASSRRGPQETQYF. The chain recombines TRBV3-1 with TRBJ2-5, with D possibly TRBD2 on 6 matching bases. Per the germline V gene, CDR1 is LGHDT and CDR2 is YNNKEL (reference sequence). The V and J ends lost 4 bases and 1 base respectively, with 10 bases between them. There are 14 residues in the CDR3.

This clonotype showed up many times. V usage is TRBV3-1 and J usage is TRBJ2-5; no clear D gene. With 4 bases removed from V and 1 base from J, the gap between germline ends came to 7 bases. The CDR3 is made up of 13 amino acids. Germline assignment: CDR1 LGHDT and CDR2 YNNKEL (reference sequence). The CDR3 is CASSPPFQETQYF. CDR3 coding DNA: TGTGCCAGCAGCCCCCCCTTCCAAGAGACCCAGTACTTC.

The J gene is TRBJ2-3, the V gene TRBV3-1, with D tentatively TRBD2 (6 bases). This CDR3 region has 15 residues. CDR1 and CDR2 (germline): LGHDT, YNNKEL (reference sequence). V gave up 4 bases and J gave up 0 bases, with 11 bases separating them. The CDR3, as DNA: TGTGCCAGCAGCCCAATGGGGACTAGCACAGATACGCAGTATTTT. Protein: CASSPMGTSTDTQYF.

J is TRBJ2-5 and V is TRBV24-1, with D possibly being TRBD1 (6 bases). V lost 3 bases and J lost 5, with 15 bases in between. Germline V gene data show CDR1 as KGHDR and CDR2 as SFDVKD. This CDR3 region has 15 residues. CDR3 nucleotides: TGTGCCACCAGTGATCCCGGGACACCCCAGGAGACCCAGTACTTC. Its translation: CATSDPGTPQETQYF.

V and J are TRBV7-9 and TRBJ2-3; TRBD2 is a possible D gene (6 bases). The V end lost 5 bases, the J end lost 2 bases, and 11 bases lay between the germline ends. This CDR3 spans 14 amino acids. Looked up from germline, CDR1 is SEHNR and CDR2 is FQNEAQ (reference sequence). CDR3 region: CASSEGGITDTQYF. The CDR3 nucleotides are TGTGCCAGCAGCGAAGGAGGGATCACAGATACGCAGTATTTT.

A few counts support this clonotype. CDR3 nucleotides: TGTGCCAGCAGCCTTCGGACAGGGGGGGGCACTGAAGCTTTCTTT. This gives the protein CASSLRTGGGTEAFF. V gene TRBV3-1 combines with J gene TRBJ1-1; TRBD1 aligns across 10 bases. V lost 4 bases, J lost 4 bases, and 6 bases stayed unmatched. The CDR3 runs 15 residues. Germline lookup yields CDR1 LGHDT and CDR2 YNNKEL (reference sequence).

The chain is built from TRBV12-3 or TRBV12-4 and TRBJ2-5; D is possibly TRBD1 or TRBD2 (6 bases each). V was shortened by 6 bases and J by 5 bases, with 16 bases between the two germline ends. This CDR3 is built from 14 residues. As DNA, the CDR3 is TGTGCCAGCAGAACCGGGACGGGGGCCGAGACCCAGTACTTC. Residues: CASRTGTGAETQYF.

V and J are TRBV20-1 and TRBJ2-5; 12 bases align to TRBD2. The CDR3 is 14 amino acids. Germline assignment: CDR1 DFQATT and CDR2 SNEGSKA (reference sequence). The ends lost 6 bases at V and 4 bases at J; junction bases unmatched: 6. CDR3 DNA sequence: TGCAGTGCCCCACTAGCGGGAGGAGGAGAGACCCAGTACTTC. Protein sequence: CSAPLAGGGETQYF.